These 23 T cell receptor beta chains were sequenced from one sample in a study of control samples from healthy donors and cancer patients. Sequenced by immunoSEQ multiplex PCR; TCRdb stores in-frame clones only, minus some. Of 100,000 to 150,000 clones listed, roughly nine tenths are singletons. Source material: blood. Receptors originate from a man between 18 and 29 years old in good health.

This clone was counted only a few times. This chain uses TRBV19 with TRBJ2-3; TRBD2 might be the D (6 bases). The germline CDR1 and CDR2 sequences are LNHDA and SQIVND (reference sequence). The V end lost 2 bases, the J end lost 4 bases, and 10 bases lay between the germline ends. The CDR3 spans 14 residues. The CDR3 DNA sequence: TGTGCCAGTAGTATATGGGGGAGGCCAGATACGCAGTATTTT. As protein: CASSIWGRPDTQYF.

J is TRBJ2-2 and V is TRBV24-1; D call uncertain. Trimming cost V 9 bases and J 6 bases, with 13 bases left between them. The germline gives CDR1 KGHDR, CDR2 SFDVKD. This CDR3 is built from 13 residues. CDR3 in DNA: TGTGCCACCGCCGGGTCCCTTTCCGGGGAGCTGTTTTTT. Translating gives CATAGSLSGELFF.

The rearrangement joins TRBV7-2 to TRBJ2-7, with 8 nucleotides matching TRBD2. The CDR3 spans 15 residues. Losses at the gene ends were 7 bases for V and 3 bases for J; bases not matched to a gene: 11. Per germline, CDR1 SGHTA and CDR2 FQGNSA. The CDR3 protein is CASNSPVAGFYEQYF. The CDR3 DNA reads TGTGCCAGCAACTCTCCGGTAGCGGGGTTCTACGAGCAGTACTTC.

The chain recombines TRBV24-1 with TRBJ2-1; 10 positions match TRBD2. The CDR3 sequence is 15 residues long. After removal of 4 bases from V and 7 bases from J, the junction contained 6 bases not matched to a gene. The germline V gene has CDR1 KGHDR and CDR2 SFDVKD. CDR3 sequence (DNA): TGTGCCACCAGTGAGCTAGCGGGAGAGAGGAATGAGCAGTTCTTC. Translated, it gives CATSELAGERNEQFF.

The chain carries TRBV28 and TRBJ2-5, with D possibly called TRBD1 or TRBD2 (6 bases each). The CDR3 is 16 residues long. Germline V gives CDR1 MDHEN, CDR2 SYDVKM. V lost 6 bases and J lost 3, with 20 bases in between. For the CDR3, the DNA is TGTGCCAGCAGCCCTCATTGGGGGGCGGAAAAAGAGACCCAGTACTTC. Protein sequence: CASSPHWGAEKETQYF.

Worth noting for this clone: At one end the junction does not follow the germline gene, possibly because of a read error. The chain uses TRBV27 and TRBJ1-1, with D possibly being TRBD1 (5 bases). The CDR3 loop spans 13 amino acids. Germline lookup yields CDR1 MNHEY and CDR2 SMNVEV (reference sequence). CDR3 nucleotides: TGTGCCAGCAGTTTAGCTCCCTCAGTCAGGGCGGACTTT. It codes for CASSLAPSVRADF.

The rearrangement links TRBV14 to TRBJ1-1; no clear D gene. Germline CDR1 reads SGHDN; CDR2 reads FVKESK. V was cut by 4 bases and J by 2 bases, with 5 bases left in between. There are 12 residues in the CDR3. The CDR3 sequence is CASSLGNTEAFF. The CDR3, as DNA: TGTGCCAGCAGCCTGGGAAACACTGAAGCTTTCTTT.

The chain employs TRBV5-6 and TRBJ1-4, with D uncertain. Trimming left V 6 bases short and J 7 bases short, with 19 bases between. CDR1 SGHDT and CDR2 YYEEEE come from the germline V gene. The CDR3 runs 15 residues. CDR3 in DNA: TGTGCCAGCACCCCTTCGAGCCCGATATGTGAAAAACTGTTTTTT. Residues: CASTPSSPICEKLFF.

The CDR3 region is CASSDKDRVTDTQYF. DNA of the CDR3: TGTGCCAGCAGTGATAAGGACAGGGTCACAGATACGCAGTATTTT. The genes are TRBV25-1 and TRBJ2-3, with 8 bases aligning to TRBD1. This CDR3 region has 15 residues. Germline lookup yields CDR1 MGHDK and CDR2 SYGVNS. V trimming: 3 bases; J trimming: 2 bases; junction bases outside the gene matches: 4.

The V gene is TRBV24-1, the J gene TRBJ1-2; D is ambiguous. V gave up 3 bases and J gave up 4 bases, with 11 bases separating them. Germline V gene sequence: CDR1 KGHDR, CDR2 SFDVKD. The length of the CDR3 is 14 residues. In DNA, the CDR3 is TGTGCCACCAGTGATCCACGGACGCCCTATGGCTACACCTTC. This codes for CATSDPRTPYGYTF.

The chain is built from TRBV7-7 and TRBJ2-3; a possible D gene is TRBD1 (6 bases). The V end was cut by 1 base, the J end by 2 bases, with 10 bases between. Germline CDR1 and CDR2: SSHAT and FNYEAQ (reference sequence). The CDR3 consists of 15 residues. The CDR3 DNA follows: TGTGCCAGCAGCTTAGGAGGGGGTCACACAGATACGCAGTATTTT. Translated: CASSLGGGHTDTQYF. The complete variable domain, with remaining parts taken from reference TRBV7-7 and TRBJ2-3, reads GAGVSQSPRYKVTKRGQDVTLRCDPISSHATLYWYQQALGQGPEFLTYFNYEAQPDKSGLPSDRFSAERPEGSISTLTIQRTEQRDSAMYRCASSLGGGHTDTQYFGPGTRLTVL.

This clone has a handful of counts. This rearrangement joins TRBV2 to TRBJ2-1; no firm D call. The germline gives CDR1 SNHLY, CDR2 FYNNEI. This CDR3 region has 14 residues. V gave up 5 bases and J gave up 7 bases, with 15 bases separating them. CDR3 sequence: CASSTRLDGNEQFF. CDR3 coding DNA: TGTGCCAGCAGTACCCGTTTGGACGGGAATGAGCAGTTCTTC. Using reference TRBV2 and TRBJ2-1 for the parts outside the CDR3, the full variable domain is EPEVTQTPSHQVTQMGQEVILRCVPISNHLYFYWYRQILGQKVEFLVSFYNNEISEKSEIFDDQFSVERPDGSNFTLKIRSTKLEDSAMYFCASSTRLDGNEQFFGPGTRLTVL.

This chain uses TRBV19 with TRBJ2-2; D remains ambiguous. The CDR3 has 15 amino acids. Trimming left V 1 base short and J 4 bases short, with 10 bases between. Germline V gives CDR1 LNHDA, CDR2 SQIVND (reference sequence). The CDR3 here is CASSIGVVGTGELFF. The CDR3 DNA follows: TGTGCCAGTAGTATAGGCGTAGTAGGCACCGGGGAGCTGTTTTTT.

This chain uses TRBV28 with TRBJ1-2, with a tentative D call TRBD1 (6 bases). The CDR3 totals 12 residues. Trimming took 2 bases from V and 6 from J, leaving 7 bases between them. CDR1 and CDR2 (germline): MDHEN, SYDVKM. This CDR3 reads CASSLKGDGYTF. Here the CDR3 DNA reads TGTGCCAGCAGTTTAAAGGGGGATGGCTACACCTTC.

This clone was seen only once. The chain carries TRBV6-1 and TRBJ1-1; 8 positions match TRBD1. The V segment lost 2 bases and the J segment 3 bases; nucleotides outside the gene matches: 5. The CDR3 runs to 15 residues. Germline CDR1 reads MNHNS; CDR2 reads SASEGT. Here the CDR3 DNA reads TGTGCCAGCAGTGAAATCGACAGGGGTCACACTGAAGCTTTCTTT. It yields the protein CASSEIDRGHTEAFF.

The chain couples TRBV7-9 to TRBJ2-7, with unresolved D. The V and J ends lost 1 base and 3 bases respectively, with 10 bases between them. This CDR3 has 14 amino acids. Germline V lookup: CDR1 SEHNR, CDR2 FQNEAQ (reference sequence). The CDR3 region has the DNA TGTGCCAGCAGCTTAGTCTCCACTAACTACGAGCAGTACTTC. Protein sequence: CASSLVSTNYEQYF.

The chain is built from TRBV11-2 and TRBJ2-1, with TRBD1 matching 7 bases. This CDR3 is built from 14 residues. V dropped 5 bases and J dropped 7; count of bases not matched to a gene: 8. Germline-derived CDR1 and CDR2 are SGHAT and FQNNGV. CDR3 coding DNA: TGTGCCAGCAGCCTACAGGGGTCTAAGAATGAGCAGTTCTTC. Translated, it gives CASSLQGSKNEQFF. The complete variable domain, with remaining parts taken from reference TRBV11-2 and TRBJ2-1, reads EAGVAQSPRYKIIEKRQSVAFWCNPISGHATLYWYQQILGQGPKLLIQFQNNGVVDDSQLPKDRFSAERLKGVDSTLKIQPAKLEDSAVYLCASSLQGSKNEQFFGPGTRLTVL.

This clone showed up just once. The gene calls are TRBV11-1 and TRBJ2-1, with 11 positions matching TRBD2. V dropped 5 bases and J dropped 6; count of bases not matched to a gene: 6. The CDR3 runs to 15 residues. Germline CDR1 is SGHAT and CDR2 is FQDESV (reference sequence). CDR3 loop: CASSQGLAAINEQFF. The CDR3 DNA follows: TGTGCCAGCAGCCAGGGACTAGCGGCGATCAATGAGCAGTTCTTC. Supplemented by reference TRBV11-1 and TRBJ2-1, the full variable domain reads EAEVAQSPRYKITEKSQAVAFWCDPISGHATLYWYRQILGQGPELLVQFQDESVVDDSQLPKDRFSAERLKGVDSTLKIQPAELGDSAMYLCASSQGLAAINEQFFGPGTRLTVL.

The chain links TRBV24-1 to TRBJ2-3, with D tentatively TRBD2 (6 bases). CDR3 size: 17 residues. The germline V gene has CDR1 KGHDR and CDR2 SFDVKD. V lost 4 bases, J lost 3 bases, and 19 bases lay in between. The CDR3 bases are TGTGCCACCAGTGAACCCGGGGGTAGCCGGGGGACAGATACGCAGTATTTT. Translated, it gives CATSEPGGSRGTDTQYF.

V is TRBV7-2 and J is TRBJ1-4; D gene ambiguous. The CDR3 sequence is 15 residues long. V was shortened by 2 bases and J by 8 bases, with 15 bases between the two germline ends. Germline assignment: CDR1 SGHTA and CDR2 FQGNSA. CDR3 residues: CASSLPPSVGEKLFF. The CDR3 DNA reads as TGTGCCAGCAGCTTACCTCCCTCAGTGGGAGAAAAACTGTTTTTT.

This sequence joins TRBV29-1 and TRBJ1-1; TRBD1 might be the D (5 bases). Trimming shortened V by 5 bases and J by 3 bases, and 16 bases separated the two germline ends. The CDR3 length is 14 residues. Per germline, CDR1 SQVTM and CDR2 ANQGSEA. This chain's CDR3 is CSVISLSGYTEAFF. CDR3 in DNA: TGCAGCGTTATTTCCCTGTCAGGGTACACTGAAGCTTTCTTT.

The chain has TRBV6-1 and TRBJ1-5; no clear D gene. Germline V lookup: CDR1 MNHNS, CDR2 SASEGT. This CDR3 has 12 amino acids. V was shortened by 3 bases and J by 6 bases, with 6 bases between the two germline ends. Written as DNA, the CDR3 is TGTGCCAGCAGTGACAGAGGTCAGCCCCAGCATTTT. This encodes CASSDRGQPQHF.

This clone was seen once. An end of the junction does not agree with germline; a read error may underlie this. The genes are TRBV6-6 and TRBJ1-5; D remains ambiguous. CDR1 and CDR2 (germline): MNHNY, SVGAGI (reference sequence). There are 13 residues in the CDR3. CDR3 loop: CGSLGEGNQPQHF. The CDR3 bases are TGTGGCAGCCTCGGGGAGGGCAATCAGCCCCAGCATTTT.